Shown below are 19 T cell receptor beta chains from a single sample sequenced in a study of shared clonotypes between healthy human individuals. The repertoire was sequenced with immunoSEQ multiplex PCR; TCRdb's copy has only in-frame clones and lacks some. The table lists roughly 2.5 million clones, approximately 90% of them singletons. The sample was naive CD4+ T cells sorted from blood. Subset noted: CD45RA+ positively selected. Receptor source: a man aged 18-30 years in good health.

The chain employs TRBV6-4 and TRBJ2-7, with D maybe TRBD1 (8 bases). The V gene lost 6 bases and the J gene lost 6 bases, with 27 bases spanning the gap. CDR1 and CDR2 (germline): MRHNA, SNTAGT. This CDR3 is 17 amino acids long. In DNA form, the CDR3 reads TGTGCCAGCAGGACCCACACCCCCACAGGGGGGGAGGGCGAGCAGTACTTC. This codes for CASRTHTPTGGEGEQYF.

The gene calls are TRBV4-1 and TRBJ2-2; D is unclear. This CDR3 has 17 amino acids. V lost 3 bases and J lost 1, with 15 bases in between. Germline lookup yields CDR1 MGHRA and CDR2 YSYEKL. The CDR3 coding sequence is TGCGCCAGCAGCCATGATCCTCGCGCCCAGAACACCGGGGAGCTGTTTTTT. It specifies CASSHDPRAQNTGELFF.

As for this clone: Other DNA sequences in the sample encode the same CDR3. V gene TRBV30 combines with J gene TRBJ2-5, with 7 positions matching TRBD2. The DNA end lines up better with TRBJ2-7; the J call may be wrong. Germline V gene sequence: CDR1 GTSNPN, CDR2 SVGIG (reference sequence). CDR3 length: 13 residues. CDR3 nucleotides: TGTGCCTGGAGTGTATGGGGGGGATACGAGCAGTACTTC. Protein product: CAWSVWGGYEQYF.

This chain connects TRBV11-2 to TRBJ2-7, with D possibly being TRBD1 (5 bases). Germline V gene lookup returns CDR1 SGHAT and CDR2 FQNNGV. V lost 4 bases and J 9 bases, leaving 25 bases between the germline ends. There are 16 residues in the CDR3. As DNA, the CDR3 is TGTGCCAGCAGCTCCCCCCCTCTAACAGGCCACGAGCTGCAGTACTTC. Translation: CASSSPPLTGHELQYF.

Comment on this clone: This CDR3 is also generated by other DNA sequences in the sample. This chain uses TRBV6-5 with TRBJ2-5; D is undetermined. The CDR3 has 11 amino acids. The germline CDR1 and CDR2 sequences are MNHEY and SVGAGI. V lost 5 bases to trimming and J lost 4 bases, with 5 bases between them. For the CDR3, the DNA is TGTGCCAGCAGTCGACGAGAGACCCAGTACTTC. Protein product: CASSRRETQYF.

The chain has TRBV14 and TRBJ1-3; D is uncertain. CDR1 is SGHDN and CDR2 is FVKESK in the germline V gene. The CDR3 spans 13 residues. Trimming took 4 bases from V and 4 from J, leaving 8 bases between them. The CDR3 DNA reads as TGTGCCAGCAGCCCAACGGGGGGAAACACCATATATTTT. It translates to CASSPTGGNTIYF.

The V call is TRBV6-5, the J call TRBJ2-1, with D tentatively TRBD2 (6 bases). V shed 4 bases and J shed 1 base, with 11 bases lying between them. The germline CDR1 and CDR2 sequences are MNHEY and SVGAGI. The CDR3 spans 15 residues. The CDR3 DNA sequence: TGTGCCAGCAGTTGGAGTAGCGGTTCCTACAATGAGCAGTTCTTC. This codes for CASSWSSGSYNEQFF.

The V and J genes are TRBV2 and TRBJ1-6; 7 bases align to TRBD1. The ends lost 7 bases at V and 4 bases at J; junction bases unmatched: 10. CDR3 length equals 16 residues. CDR1 is SNHLY, CDR2 FYNNEI, per germline. This chain's CDR3 is CASNSQQGLYNSPLHF. The CDR3 coding sequence is TGTGCCAGCAACTCCCAACAGGGGCTTTATAATTCACCCCTCCACTTT.

The rearrangement joins TRBV9 to TRBJ1-1; no reliable D call. CDR3 size: 13 residues. Germline values: CDR1 SGDLS, CDR2 YYNGEE. V was pared by 0 bases and J by 5 bases, with 8 bases between. CDR3 in DNA: TGTGCCAGCAGCGTAGAAATAGGGACTGAAGCTTTCTTT. As protein: CASSVEIGTEAFF.

V and J are TRBV19 and TRBJ2-3, with D possibly being TRBD1 or TRBD2 (5 bases each). Germline V gives CDR1 LNHDA, CDR2 SQIVND (reference sequence). This CDR3 has 16 residues. Trimming left V 3 bases short and J 2 bases short, with 15 bases between. The CDR3 nucleotides read TGTGCCAGTAGTATCAGTCGGGGCGGGCCCACAGATACGCAGTATTTT. Amino acids: CASSISRGGPTDTQYF.

Note on this clone: Other DNA sequences within the sample encode an identical CDR3. The chain uses TRBV9 and TRBJ2-7; TRBD1 aligns across 10 bases. Trimming cost V 2 bases and J 3 bases; bases outside gene matches: 2. The V gene's germline CDR1 is SGDLS and CDR2 YYNGEE. CDR3 length equals 14 residues. CDR3 sequence reads: CASSVGDRGYEQYF. CDR3 coding DNA: TGTGCCAGCAGCGTCGGGGACAGGGGCTACGAGCAGTACTTC.

In nucleotides, the CDR3 is TGTGCCAGCAGCCAAGATCCACTGGGGGCTTTGAGGCCGCAGTACTTC. Translated: CASSQDPLGALRPQYF. The chain couples TRBV14 to TRBJ2-7, with D perhaps matching TRBD1 (6 bases). Trimming left V 0 bases short and J 9 bases short, with 21 bases between. The CDR3 spans 16 residues. The V gene's germline CDR1 is SGHDN and CDR2 FVKESK.

The chain carries TRBV19 and TRBJ1-4; no firm D call. Trimming left V 5 bases short and J 4 bases short, with 14 bases between. Germline V gives CDR1 LNHDA, CDR2 SQIVND (reference sequence). CDR3 size: 15 residues. In DNA, the CDR3 is TGTGCCAGTAGTGCCCGGACCGGGGTTAATGAAAAACTGTTTTTT. Translating gives CASSARTGVNEKLFF.

The chain links TRBV4-1 to TRBJ1-2; D not resolved. V was shortened by 3 bases and J by 0 bases, with 14 bases between the two germline ends. CDR3 size: 16 residues. From germline, CDR1 is MGHRA and CDR2 YSYEKL. The CDR3 DNA reads TGCGCCAGCAGCCATGGGAGGACTGTTACTAACTATGGCTACACCTTC. Protein: CASSHGRTVTNYGYTF.

The V gene is TRBV28, the J gene TRBJ2-3, with TRBD2 matching over 12 bases. Germline assignment: CDR1 MDHEN and CDR2 SYDVKM. CDR3 length: 14 residues. The V segment lost 5 bases and the J segment 15 bases; nucleotides outside the gene matches: 12. The CDR3 loop is CASSGGTSGSHPYF. CDR3 in DNA: TGTGCCAGCAGTGGAGGGACTAGCGGGTCTCACCCCTATTTT.

Of note for this clone: One end of the junction is discordant with germline, which a read error may explain. Within the sample, other DNA sequences also encode this same CDR3. The chain uses TRBV7-7 and TRBJ2-2; D is unresolved. Germline V gene lookup returns CDR1 SSHAT and CDR2 FNYEAQ (reference sequence). The CDR3 sequence is 14 residues long. Here the CDR3 DNA reads TGTGCTAGCAGCTTAGGACGGAACACCGGGGAGCTGTTTTTT. Translated: CASSLGRNTGELFF.

The rearrangement uses TRBV2 and TRBJ1-3; 8 nucleotides align to TRBD1. The germline V gene encodes CDR1 SNHLY and CDR2 FYNNEI. There are 15 residues in the CDR3. Germline trimming cut 2 bases from V and 3 bases from J; bases unmatched to any gene: 3. CDR3 DNA: TGTGCCAGCAGTGAACAGGGGGCGATTGGAAACACCATATATTTT. Its protein product is CASSEQGAIGNTIYF.

The V gene is TRBV7-8, the J gene TRBJ1-3, with a possible D match to TRBD1 (6 bases). Germline-derived CDR1 and CDR2 are SGHVS and FQNEAQ. Trimming took 1 base from V and 4 from J, leaving 20 bases between them. The CDR3 is 18 amino acids. CDR3 amino acids: CASSLVLRQGFFGNTIYF. The DNA for the CDR3 is TGTGCCAGCAGCTTAGTTTTGCGTCAGGGGTTCTTCGGAAACACCATATATTTT.

This clone turned up a few times. The chain carries TRBV4-1 and TRBJ1-5, with D unclear. The CDR3 totals 14 residues. Germline V gene lookup returns CDR1 MGHRA and CDR2 YSYEKL. Trimming cost V 4 bases and J 1 base, with 8 bases left between them. CDR3 region: CASSLLGSNQPQHF. In DNA form, the CDR3 reads TGCGCCAGCAGCCTCTTAGGGAGCAATCAGCCCCAGCATTTT.